This TCR beta chain was profiled in a study of CD8+CD57+ T cells in acquired aplastic anemia. The overall study: Mean yield of DNA from sorted CD4+ and CD8+ cells was 2.5 to 4 ug.

This CDR3 spans 11 amino acids. Trimming took off 8 bases at V and 6 bases at J, with 11 bases between the two ends. Germline CDR1 reads DFQATT; CDR2 reads SNEGSKA (reference sequence). The template used for profiling TCR beta VDJ and CDR3 was genomic DNA. MiXCR, applied by TCRdb to the reads, yields one record per CDR3 protein. The data show some 200,000 distinct CDR3 sequences, approximately 60% seen once. The rearrangement joins TRBV20-1 to TRBJ2-1, with a tentative D call TRBD2 (6 bases). The specimen sequenced was sorted CD4+, CD8+, or CD8+CD57+ T cells (not recorded which) from PBMCs. The receptor was derived from a human donor in good health. As DNA, the CDR3 is TGCAGTACCGGGACTGGCAATGAGCAGTTCTTC. Translation gives CSTGTGNEQFF.